These T cell receptor beta chains were read from a single sample in a study of T cell changes during pregnancy in multiple sclerosis. Data came from immunoSEQ multiplex PCR; TCRdb stores just in-frame clones and leaves some out. The data contain 40,000 to 50,000 clones, roughly 89% of them singletons. The material sequenced was CD4+ T cells from peripheral blood mononuclear cells, taken in the first trimester of pregnancy. Receptors were obtained from a female donor with multiple sclerosis, enrolled in a pregnancy study. The CDR3 runs from the conserved cysteine through the conserved F or W. A D gene is named only where the DNA matches it firmly. Clone size appears in some rows only: once, few, many, or a class for an expanded clone.

j_gene: TRBJ2-3
abundance: -
v_gene: TRBV7-2
d_gene: TRBD1
CDR3aa: CASSFRPGTGTDTQYF
CDR3nt: TGTGCCAGCAGCTTCAGGCCGGGGACAGGCACAGATACGCAGTATTTT

j_gene: TRBJ1-5
abundance: -
v_gene: TRBV18
d_gene: TRBD1
CDR3aa: CASSPPGTGYSNQPQHF
CDR3nt: TGTGCCAGCTCACCACCCGGGACAGGGTATAGCAATCAGCCCCAGCATTTT

j_gene: TRBJ1-5
abundance: -
v_gene: TRBV4-2
d_gene: -
CDR3aa: CASSQEATGGQPQHF
CDR3nt: TGTGCCAGCAGCCAAGAGGCGACTGGTGGCCAGCCCCAGCATTTT

j_gene: TRBJ2-3
abundance: -
v_gene: TRBV6-5
d_gene: -
CDR3aa: CASSGSKIADTQYF
CDR3nt: TGTGCCAGCAGCGGGTCCAAGATAGCAGATACGCAGTATTTT

j_gene: TRBJ2-5
abundance: -
v_gene: TRBV28
d_gene: TRBD2
CDR3aa: CASSWGGETQYF
CDR3nt: TGTGCCAGCAGTTGGGGGGGAGAGACCCAGTACTTC

j_gene: TRBJ2-1
abundance: -
v_gene: TRBV7-2
d_gene: TRBD1
CDR3aa: CASSSQGQPYNEQFF
CDR3nt: TGTGCCAGCAGCTCCCAGGGACAGCCCTACAATGAGCAGTTCTTC

j_gene: TRBJ2-7
abundance: -
v_gene: TRBV28
d_gene: TRBD1
CDR3aa: CASRPGQESYEQYF
CDR3nt: TGTGCCAGCAGGCCGGGACAGGAGTCCTACGAGCAGTACTTC

j_gene: TRBJ2-1
abundance: -
v_gene: TRBV5-1
d_gene: TRBD2
CDR3aa: CASSLRLAMAEQFF
CDR3nt: TGCGCCAGCAGCCTCCGACTAGCGATGGCTGAGCAGTTCTTC

j_gene: TRBJ1-2
abundance: few
v_gene: TRBV28
d_gene: TRBD1
CDR3aa: CASTQTGNYGYTF
CDR3nt: TGTGCCAGCACCCAGACAGGGAACTATGGCTACACCTTC

j_gene: TRBJ2-7
abundance: -
v_gene: TRBV7-8
d_gene: TRBD2
CDR3aa: CASSRLAGAPEQYF
CDR3nt: TGTGCCAGCAGTAGGCTAGCGGGAGCTCCCGAGCAGTACTTC

j_gene: TRBJ1-3
abundance: medium-sized
v_gene: TRBV10-3
d_gene: -
CDR3aa: CAISESSLGNTIYF
CDR3nt: TGTGCCATCAGTGAGTCGAGCCTTGGAAACACCATATATTTT

j_gene: TRBJ1-2
abundance: few
v_gene: TRBV6-6
d_gene: -
CDR3aa: CASAGDYGYTF
CDR3nt: TGTGCCAGCGCGGGGGACTATGGCTACACCTTC

j_gene: TRBJ2-3
abundance: -
v_gene: TRBV4-3
d_gene: TRBD2
CDR3aa: CASSRGLSGTRTDTQYF
CDR3nt: TGCGCCAGCAGCCGGGGTTTAAGCGGGACTCGCACAGATACGCAGTATTTT

j_gene: TRBJ1-4
abundance: -
v_gene: TRBV5-1
d_gene: -
CDR3aa: CASSFQAGNEKLFF
CDR3nt: TGCGCCAGCAGCTTCCAGGCGGGTAATGAAAAACTGTTTTTT

j_gene: TRBJ1-2
abundance: once
v_gene: TRBV30
d_gene: -
CDR3aa: CAWSTGGLNYGYTF
CDR3nt: TGTGCCTGGAGCACCGGGGGACTGAATTATGGCTACACCTTC

j_gene: TRBJ1-2
abundance: once
v_gene: TRBV6-6
d_gene: -
CDR3aa: CASSPQGVNGYTF
CDR3nt: TGTGCCAGCAGCCCTCAGGGTGTAAATGGCTACACCTTC

j_gene: TRBJ2-3
abundance: -
v_gene: TRBV5-6
d_gene: TRBD2
CDR3aa: CASSRGLAGITDTQYF
CDR3nt: TGTGCCAGCAGCCGAGGACTAGCGGGCATCACAGATACGCAGTATTTT

j_gene: TRBJ1-4
abundance: -
v_gene: TRBV4-1
d_gene: TRBD1
CDR3aa: CASSQEGQGGKLFF
CDR3nt: TGCGCCAGCAGCCAAGAAGGACAGGGAGGAAAACTGTTTTTT

j_gene: TRBJ1-4
abundance: -
v_gene: TRBV5-1
d_gene: -
CDR3aa: CASHVGSTNEKLFF
CDR3nt: TGCGCCAGCCACGTCGGGTCGACTAATGAAAAACTGTTTTTT

j_gene: TRBJ2-1
abundance: -
v_gene: TRBV11-3
d_gene: TRBD2
CDR3aa: CASSQGLAANEQFF
CDR3nt: TGTGCCAGCAGCCAGGGACTAGCTGCCAATGAGCAGTTCTTC

j_gene: TRBJ1-1
abundance: once
v_gene: TRBV9
d_gene: -
CDR3aa: CASSARGTQNTEAFF
CDR3nt: TGTGCCAGCAGCGCGAGGGGGACACAGAACACTGAAGCTTTCTTT

j_gene: TRBJ1-2
abundance: -
v_gene: TRBV4-1
d_gene: -
CDR3aa: CASSPQQENYGYTF
CDR3nt: TGCGCCAGCAGCCCGCAACAGGAAAACTATGGCTACACCTTC

j_gene: TRBJ2-7
abundance: -
v_gene: TRBV6-5
d_gene: -
CDR3aa: CASSYFSEQYF
CDR3nt: TGTGCCAGCAGTTACTTCAGCGAGCAGTACTTC

j_gene: TRBJ2-1
abundance: -
v_gene: TRBV5-1
d_gene: -
CDR3aa: CASSSREAGVYNEQFF
CDR3nt: TGCGCCAGCAGCTCGCGTGAGGCGGGCGTGTACAATGAGCAGTTCTTC

j_gene: TRBJ2-3
abundance: once
v_gene: TRBV11-2
d_gene: TRBD2
CDR3aa: CASSLMGLAVSTDTQYF
CDR3nt: TGTGCCAGCAGCTTAATGGGACTAGCGGTGAGCACAGATACGCAGTATTTT

j_gene: TRBJ2-1
abundance: -
v_gene: TRBV30
d_gene: -
CDR3aa: CAWSGNTASYNEQFF
CDR3nt: TGTGCCTGGAGCGGGAATACCGCCTCCTACAATGAGCAGTTCTTC

j_gene: TRBJ1-1
abundance: -
v_gene: TRBV19
d_gene: TRBD1
CDR3aa: CASSRGTGLGTEAFF
CDR3nt: TGTGCCAGTAGTAGAGGGACAGGTTTAGGGACTGAAGCTTTCTTT

j_gene: TRBJ1-2
abundance: -
v_gene: TRBV9
d_gene: -
CDR3aa: CASSVAGLPYGYTF
CDR3nt: TGTGCCAGCAGCGTAGCGGGTCTCCCCTATGGCTACACCTTC

j_gene: TRBJ1-2
abundance: few
v_gene: TRBV5-4
d_gene: TRBD1
CDR3aa: CASSLVRTGLGYTF
CDR3nt: TGTGCCAGCAGCTTGGTGCGGACAGGGCTTGGCTACACCTTC

j_gene: TRBJ2-2
abundance: -
v_gene: TRBV5-4
d_gene: -
CDR3aa: CASSLALLAGTNTGELFF
CDR3nt: TGTGCCAGCAGCTTAGCTTTGCTAGCCGGCACGAACACCGGGGAGCTGTTTTTT

j_gene: TRBJ1-3
abundance: -
v_gene: TRBV7-9
d_gene: -
CDR3aa: CASSSRRSGGEDTIYF
CDR3nt: TGTGCCAGCAGCTCCCGGAGGTCTGGGGGCGAGGACACCATATATTTT

j_gene: TRBJ2-5
abundance: once
v_gene: TRBV2
d_gene: -
CDR3aa: CASSSQGRGETQYF
CDR3nt: TGTGCCAGCAGTTCTCAGGGGCGCGGGGAGACCCAGTACTTC

j_gene: TRBJ2-7
abundance: once
v_gene: TRBV5-5
d_gene: -
CDR3aa: CASSFSGIAYEQYF
CDR3nt: TGTGCCAGCAGCTTTTCGGGGATTGCCTACGAGCAGTACTTC

j_gene: TRBJ2-1
abundance: -
v_gene: TRBV7-2
d_gene: TRBD2
CDR3aa: CASSEGLAGGGEQFF
CDR3nt: TGTGCCAGCAGCGAGGGACTAGCGGGAGGGGGAGAGCAGTTCTTC

j_gene: TRBJ1-2
abundance: -
v_gene: TRBV6-6
d_gene: TRBD1
CDR3aa: CAIVGSKGQHYTF
CDR3nt: TGTGCCATCGTGGGTAGTAAGGGACAGCACTACACCTTC

j_gene: TRBJ2-7
abundance: -
v_gene: TRBV7-2
d_gene: -
CDR3aa: CASSSGSGNEQYF
CDR3nt: TGTGCCAGCAGCTCTGGTTCGGGGAACGAGCAGTACTTC